This T cell receptor beta chain emerged from a study of control samples from healthy donors and cancer patients. The V end lost 3 bases, the J end lost 4 bases, and 15 bases lay between the germline ends. The CDR3 is 15 residues long. CDR1 SGHTA and CDR2 FQGNSA come from the germline V gene. The assay was immunoSEQ multiplex PCR, and TCRdb's table has in-frame clones only and misses some. There are approximately 120,000 clones in the sample; about 89% occur only once, and approximately 15% lies in the top ten. This clonotype was obtained from a woman in her 50s in good health. The V gene is TRBV7-2, the J gene TRBJ1-2; D perhaps matches TRBD1 (5 bases). Source material: blood. The CDR3 DNA sequence: TGTGCCAGCAGCTTCACGGACGGGACCTTCTATGGCTACACCTTC. It codes for CASSFTDGTFYGYTF.